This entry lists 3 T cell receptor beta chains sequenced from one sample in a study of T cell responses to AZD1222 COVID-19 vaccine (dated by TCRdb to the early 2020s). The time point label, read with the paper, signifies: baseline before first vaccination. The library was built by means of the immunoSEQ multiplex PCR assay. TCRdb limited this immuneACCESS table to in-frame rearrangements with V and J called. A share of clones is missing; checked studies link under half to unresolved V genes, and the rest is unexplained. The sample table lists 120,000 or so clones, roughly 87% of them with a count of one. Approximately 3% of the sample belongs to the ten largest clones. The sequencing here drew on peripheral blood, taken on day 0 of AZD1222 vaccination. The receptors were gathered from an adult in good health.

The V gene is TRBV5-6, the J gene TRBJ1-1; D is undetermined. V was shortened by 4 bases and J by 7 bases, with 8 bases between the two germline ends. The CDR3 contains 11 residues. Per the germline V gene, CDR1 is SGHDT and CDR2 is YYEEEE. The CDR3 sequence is CASSAYSEAFF. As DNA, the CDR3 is TGTGCCAGCAGCGCTTACAGTGAAGCTTTCTTT.

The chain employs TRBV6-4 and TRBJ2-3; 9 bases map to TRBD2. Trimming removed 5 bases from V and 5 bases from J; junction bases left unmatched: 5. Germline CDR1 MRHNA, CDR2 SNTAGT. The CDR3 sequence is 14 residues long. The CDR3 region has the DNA TGTGCCAGCAGTCCAGCGGGAGGCCGAGATACGCAGTATTTT. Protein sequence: CASSPAGGRDTQYF.

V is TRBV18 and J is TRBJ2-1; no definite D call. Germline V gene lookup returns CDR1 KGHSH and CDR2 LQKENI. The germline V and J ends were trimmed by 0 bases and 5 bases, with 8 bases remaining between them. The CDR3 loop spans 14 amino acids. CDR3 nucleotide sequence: TGTGCCAGCTCACCACCTACAGCGAACAATGAGCAGTTCTTC. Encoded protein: CASSPPTANNEQFF.